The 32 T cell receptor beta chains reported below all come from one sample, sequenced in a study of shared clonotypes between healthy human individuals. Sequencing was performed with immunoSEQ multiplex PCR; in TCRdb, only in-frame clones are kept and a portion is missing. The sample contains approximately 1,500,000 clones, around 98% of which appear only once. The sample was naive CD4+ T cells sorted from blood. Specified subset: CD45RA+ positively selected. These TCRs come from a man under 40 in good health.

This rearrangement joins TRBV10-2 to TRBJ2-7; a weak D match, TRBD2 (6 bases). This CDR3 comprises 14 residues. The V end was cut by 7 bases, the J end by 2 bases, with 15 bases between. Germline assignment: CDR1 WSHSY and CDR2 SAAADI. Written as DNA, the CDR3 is TGCGCCAGCAAGTGGCCTCGGGAGCCCTACGAGCAGTACTTC. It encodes CASKWPREPYEQYF.

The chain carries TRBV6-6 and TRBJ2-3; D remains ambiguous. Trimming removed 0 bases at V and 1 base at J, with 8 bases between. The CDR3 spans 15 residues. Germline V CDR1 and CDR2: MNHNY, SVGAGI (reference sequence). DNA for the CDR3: TGTGCCAGCAGTTACTCGAAAGGCCGCACAGATACGCAGTATTTT. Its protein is CASSYSKGRTDTQYF.

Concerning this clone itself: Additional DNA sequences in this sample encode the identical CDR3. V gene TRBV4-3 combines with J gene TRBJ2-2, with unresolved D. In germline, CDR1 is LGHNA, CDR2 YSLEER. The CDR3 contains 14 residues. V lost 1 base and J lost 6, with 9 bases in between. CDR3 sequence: CASSQVLGSGELFF. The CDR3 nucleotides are TGCGCCAGCAGCCAAGTGTTGGGCTCCGGGGAGCTGTTTTTT.

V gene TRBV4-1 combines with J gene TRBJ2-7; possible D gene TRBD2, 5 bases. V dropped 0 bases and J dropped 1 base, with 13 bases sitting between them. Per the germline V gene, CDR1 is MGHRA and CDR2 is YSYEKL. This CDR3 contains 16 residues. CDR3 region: CASSQEPGILSYEQYF. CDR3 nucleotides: TGCGCCAGCAGCCAAGAGCCCGGGATATTGTCCTACGAGCAGTACTTC.

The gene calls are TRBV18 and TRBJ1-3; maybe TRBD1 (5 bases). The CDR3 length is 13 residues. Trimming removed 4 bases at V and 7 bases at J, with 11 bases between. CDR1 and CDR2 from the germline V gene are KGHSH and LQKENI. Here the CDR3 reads CASSRSEGNTIYF. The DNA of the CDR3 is TGTGCCAGCTCACGTTCCGAGGGGAACACCATATATTTT.

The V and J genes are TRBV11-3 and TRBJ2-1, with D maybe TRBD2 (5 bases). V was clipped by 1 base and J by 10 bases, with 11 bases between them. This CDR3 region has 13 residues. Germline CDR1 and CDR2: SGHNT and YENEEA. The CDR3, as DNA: TGTGCCAGCAGCTTAGCCCGTACGGGGGAGCAGTTCTTC. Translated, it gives CASSLARTGEQFF.

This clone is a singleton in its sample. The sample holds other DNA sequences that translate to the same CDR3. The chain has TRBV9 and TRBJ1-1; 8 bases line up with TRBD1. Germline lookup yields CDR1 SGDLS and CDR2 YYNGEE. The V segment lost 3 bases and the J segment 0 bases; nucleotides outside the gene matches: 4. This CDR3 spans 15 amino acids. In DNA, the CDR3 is TGTGCCAGCAGCGGGCGACAGGGGATGAACACTGAAGCTTTCTTT. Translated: CASSGRQGMNTEAFF.

The CDR3, as DNA: TGCGCCAGCAGTGATGGGTACCAAGAGACCCAGTACTTC. It encodes CASSDGYQETQYF. This rearrangement joins TRBV10-1 to TRBJ2-5, with D unclear. V was pared by 3 bases and J by 0 bases, with 5 bases between. In germline, CDR1 is WNHNN, CDR2 SYGVQD (reference sequence). The CDR3 is 13 residues long.

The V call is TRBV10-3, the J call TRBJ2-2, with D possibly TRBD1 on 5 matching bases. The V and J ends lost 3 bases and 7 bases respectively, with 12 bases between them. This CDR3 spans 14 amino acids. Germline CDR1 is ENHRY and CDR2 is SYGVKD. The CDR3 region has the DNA TGTGCCATCAGTGATCGGCAGGGTGGCGGGGAGCTGTTTTTT. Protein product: CAISDRQGGGELFF.

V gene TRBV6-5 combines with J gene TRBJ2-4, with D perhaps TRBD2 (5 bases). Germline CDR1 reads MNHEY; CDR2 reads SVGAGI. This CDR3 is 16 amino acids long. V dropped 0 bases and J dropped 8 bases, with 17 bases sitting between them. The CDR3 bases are TGTGCCAGCAGTTACTCGACGTCGCCCCCCGGGGACATTCAGTACTTC. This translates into CASSYSTSPPGDIQYF.

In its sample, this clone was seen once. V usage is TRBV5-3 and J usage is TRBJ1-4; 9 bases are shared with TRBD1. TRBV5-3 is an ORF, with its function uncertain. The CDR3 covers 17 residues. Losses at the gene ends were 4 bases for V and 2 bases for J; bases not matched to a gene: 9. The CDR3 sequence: CARSKILQGATNEKLFF. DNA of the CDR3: TGTGCCAGAAGCAAAATACTACAGGGGGCCACTAATGAAAAACTGTTTTTT.

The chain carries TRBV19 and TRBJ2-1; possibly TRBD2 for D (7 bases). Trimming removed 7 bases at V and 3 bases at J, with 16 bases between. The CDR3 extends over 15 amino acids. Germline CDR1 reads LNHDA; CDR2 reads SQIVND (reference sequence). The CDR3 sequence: CASKGGAGLYNEQFF. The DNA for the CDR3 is TGTGCCAGTAAGGGGGGGGCAGGGCTCTACAATGAGCAGTTCTTC.

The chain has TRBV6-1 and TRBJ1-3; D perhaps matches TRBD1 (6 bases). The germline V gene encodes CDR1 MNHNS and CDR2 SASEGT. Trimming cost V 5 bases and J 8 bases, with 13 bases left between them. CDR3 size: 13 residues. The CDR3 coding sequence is TGTGCCAGCAGTTCCGACAGGCAGCACACCATATATTTT. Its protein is CASSSDRQHTIYF.

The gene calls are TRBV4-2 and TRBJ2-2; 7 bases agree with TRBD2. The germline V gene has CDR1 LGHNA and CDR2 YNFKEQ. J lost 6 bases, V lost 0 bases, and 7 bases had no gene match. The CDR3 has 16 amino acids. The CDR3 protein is CASSQEHYGRAGELFF. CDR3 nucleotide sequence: TGTGCCAGCAGCCAAGAACATTATGGGAGGGCCGGGGAGCTGTTTTTT.

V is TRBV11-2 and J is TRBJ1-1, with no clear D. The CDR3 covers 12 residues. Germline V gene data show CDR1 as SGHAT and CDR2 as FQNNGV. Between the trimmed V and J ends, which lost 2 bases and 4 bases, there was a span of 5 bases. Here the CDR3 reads CASSLMFTEAFF. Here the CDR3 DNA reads TGTGCCAGCAGCTTAATGTTCACTGAAGCTTTCTTT.

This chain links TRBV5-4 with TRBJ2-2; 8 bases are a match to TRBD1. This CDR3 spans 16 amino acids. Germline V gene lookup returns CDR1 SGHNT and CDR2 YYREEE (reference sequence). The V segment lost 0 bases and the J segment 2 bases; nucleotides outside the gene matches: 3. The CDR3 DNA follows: TGTGCCAGCAGCTTGGGAGGACAGGGAAACACCGGGGAGCTGTTTTTT. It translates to CASSLGGQGNTGELFF. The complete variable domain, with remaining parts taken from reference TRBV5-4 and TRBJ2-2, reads ETGVTQSPTHLIKTRGQQVTLRCSSQSGHNTVSWYQQALGQGPQFIFQYYREEENGRGNFPPRFSGLQFPNYSSELNVNALELDDSALYLCASSLGGQGNTGELFFGEGSRLTVL.

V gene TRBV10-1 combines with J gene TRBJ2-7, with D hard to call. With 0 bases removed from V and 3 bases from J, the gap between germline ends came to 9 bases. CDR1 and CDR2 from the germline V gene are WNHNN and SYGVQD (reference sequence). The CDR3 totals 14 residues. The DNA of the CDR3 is TGCGCCAGCAGTGAGTCAAAACACCTCTACGAGCAGTACTTC. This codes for CASSESKHLYEQYF.

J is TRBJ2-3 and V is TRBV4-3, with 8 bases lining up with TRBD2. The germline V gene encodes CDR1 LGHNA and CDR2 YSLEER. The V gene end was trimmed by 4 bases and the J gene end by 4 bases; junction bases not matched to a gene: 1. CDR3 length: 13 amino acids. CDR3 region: CASSLAGPDTQYF. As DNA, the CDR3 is TGCGCCAGCAGCCTAGCGGGACCAGATACGCAGTATTTT.

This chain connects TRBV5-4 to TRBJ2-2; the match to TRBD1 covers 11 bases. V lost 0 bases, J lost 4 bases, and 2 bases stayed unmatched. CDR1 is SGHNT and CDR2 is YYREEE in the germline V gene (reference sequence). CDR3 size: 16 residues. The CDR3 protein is CASSLAGTGGTGELFF. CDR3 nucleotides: TGTGCCAGCAGCTTGGCAGGGACAGGGGGCACCGGGGAGCTGTTTTTT. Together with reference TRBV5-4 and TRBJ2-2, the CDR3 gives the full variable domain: ETGVTQSPTHLIKTRGQQVTLRCSSQSGHNTVSWYQQALGQGPQFIFQYYREEENGRGNFPPRFSGLQFPNYSSELNVNALELDDSALYLCASSLAGTGGTGELFFGEGSRLTVL.

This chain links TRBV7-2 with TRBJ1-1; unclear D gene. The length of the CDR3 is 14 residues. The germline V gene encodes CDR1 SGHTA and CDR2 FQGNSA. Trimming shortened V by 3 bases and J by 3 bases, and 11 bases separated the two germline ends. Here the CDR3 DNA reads TGTGCCAGCAGCTTGAGTTTTTGGGACACTGAAGCTTTCTTT. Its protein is CASSLSFWDTEAFF.

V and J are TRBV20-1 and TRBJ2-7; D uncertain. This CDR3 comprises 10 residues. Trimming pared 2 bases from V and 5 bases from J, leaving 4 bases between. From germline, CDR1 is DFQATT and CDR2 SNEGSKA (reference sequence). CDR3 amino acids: CSARTHEQYF. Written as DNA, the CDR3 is TGCAGTGCTAGAACCCACGAGCAGTACTTC.

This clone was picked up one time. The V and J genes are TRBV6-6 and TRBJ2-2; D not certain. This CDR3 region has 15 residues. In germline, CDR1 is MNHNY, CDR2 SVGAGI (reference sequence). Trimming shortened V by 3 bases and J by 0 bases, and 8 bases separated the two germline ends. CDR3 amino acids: CASSYRTPNTGELFF. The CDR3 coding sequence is TGTGCCAGCAGTTATAGGACGCCGAACACCGGGGAGCTGTTTTTT.

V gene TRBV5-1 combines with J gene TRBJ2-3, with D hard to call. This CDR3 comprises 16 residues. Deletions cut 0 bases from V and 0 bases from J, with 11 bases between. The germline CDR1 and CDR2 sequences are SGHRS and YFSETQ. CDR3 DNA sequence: TGCGCCAGCAGCTTGGGACGTTTCTCTAGCACAGATACGCAGTATTTT. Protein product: CASSLGRFSSTDTQYF.

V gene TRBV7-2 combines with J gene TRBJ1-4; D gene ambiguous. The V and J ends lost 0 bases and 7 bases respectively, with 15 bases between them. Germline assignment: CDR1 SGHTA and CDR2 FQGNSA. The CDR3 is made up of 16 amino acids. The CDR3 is CASSLAGRRSPEKLFF. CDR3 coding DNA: TGTGCCAGCAGCTTAGCCGGCCGCAGGTCCCCTGAAAAACTGTTTTTT.

CDR3: CSARTVFGYTF. DNA for the CDR3: TGCAGCGCCCGAACCGTTTTTGGCTACACCTTC. The chain couples TRBV29-1 to TRBJ1-2; D remains ambiguous. CDR1 SQVTM and CDR2 ANQGSEA come from the germline V gene. This CDR3 has 11 amino acids. V lost 7 bases and J 7 bases, leaving 13 bases between the germline ends. Using reference TRBV29-1 and TRBJ1-2 for the parts outside the CDR3, the full variable domain is SAVISQKPSRDICQRGTSLTIQCQVDSQVTMMFWYRQQPGQSLTLIATANQGSEATYESGFVIDKFPISRPNLTFSTLTVSNMSPEDSSIYLCSARTVFGYTFGSGTRLTVV.

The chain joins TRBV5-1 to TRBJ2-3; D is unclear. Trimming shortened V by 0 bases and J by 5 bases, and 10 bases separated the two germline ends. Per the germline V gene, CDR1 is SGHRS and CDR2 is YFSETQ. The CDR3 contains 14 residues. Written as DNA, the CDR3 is TGCGCCAGCAGCTTGGATCCTCGGAAAGATACGCAGTATTTT. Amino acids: CASSLDPRKDTQYF. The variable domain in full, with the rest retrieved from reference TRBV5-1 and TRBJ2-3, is KAGVTQTPRYLIKTRGQQVTLSCSPISGHRSVSWYQQTPGQGLQFLFEYFSETQRNKGNFPGRFSGRQFSNSRSEMNVSTLELGDSALYLCASSLDPRKDTQYFGPGTRLTVL.

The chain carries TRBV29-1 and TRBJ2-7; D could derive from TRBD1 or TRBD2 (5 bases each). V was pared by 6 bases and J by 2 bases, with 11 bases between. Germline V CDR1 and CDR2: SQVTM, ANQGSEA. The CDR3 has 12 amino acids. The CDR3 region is CSVYGTAYEQYF. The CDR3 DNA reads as TGCAGCGTATACGGGACCGCCTACGAGCAGTACTTC.

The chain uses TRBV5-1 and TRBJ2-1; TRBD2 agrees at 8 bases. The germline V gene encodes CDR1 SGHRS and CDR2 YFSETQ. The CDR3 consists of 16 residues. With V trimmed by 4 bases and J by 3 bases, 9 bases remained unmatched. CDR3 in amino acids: CASSGSSGPNYNEQFF. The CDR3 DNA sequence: TGCGCCAGCAGCGGCTCTAGCGGGCCGAACTACAATGAGCAGTTCTTC.

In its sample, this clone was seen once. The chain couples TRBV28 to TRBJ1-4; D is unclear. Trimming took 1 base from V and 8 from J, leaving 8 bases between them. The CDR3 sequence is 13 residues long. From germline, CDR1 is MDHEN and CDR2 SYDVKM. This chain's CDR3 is CASSLSRWEKLFF. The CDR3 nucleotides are TGTGCCAGCAGTTTATCCAGGTGGGAAAAACTGTTTTTT.

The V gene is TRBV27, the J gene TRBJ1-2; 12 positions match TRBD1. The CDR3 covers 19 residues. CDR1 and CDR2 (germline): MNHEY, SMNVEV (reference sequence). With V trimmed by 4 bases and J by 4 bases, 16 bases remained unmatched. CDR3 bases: TGTGCCAGCAGTTCCCCCTCGAGGGACAGGGGGCGAGATGGCTATGGCTACACCTTC. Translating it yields CASSSPSRDRGRDGYGYTF.

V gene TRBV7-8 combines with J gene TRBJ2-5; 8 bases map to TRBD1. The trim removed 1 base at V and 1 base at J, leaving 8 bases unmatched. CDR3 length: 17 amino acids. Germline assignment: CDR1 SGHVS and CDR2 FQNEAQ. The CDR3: CASSLDHRDRRQETQYF. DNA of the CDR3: TGTGCCAGCAGCTTAGATCACCGGGACAGGCGCCAAGAGACCCAGTACTTC.

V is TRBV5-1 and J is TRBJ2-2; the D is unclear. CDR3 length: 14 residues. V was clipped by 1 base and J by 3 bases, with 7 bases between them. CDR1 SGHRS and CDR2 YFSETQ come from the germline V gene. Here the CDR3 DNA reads TGCGCCAGCAGCTTGCGGGCCCACACCGGGGAGCTGTTTTTT. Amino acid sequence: CASSLRAHTGELFF. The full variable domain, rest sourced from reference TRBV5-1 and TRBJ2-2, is KAGVTQTPRYLIKTRGQQVTLSCSPISGHRSVSWYQQTPGQGLQFLFEYFSETQRNKGNFPGRFSGRQFSNSRSEMNVSTLELGDSALYLCASSLRAHTGELFFGEGSRLTVL.